The 27 T cell receptor beta chains presented below share a single source sample, sequenced in a study of blood T cell repertoires in COVID-19. The data were produced by immunoSEQ multiplex PCR, yet TCRdb's version contains in-frame clones alone and is incomplete. This table holds more than 25,000 clones, 80% to 90% found once. Source material: peripheral blood. Receptors were obtained from an elderly man with acute or convalescent COVID-19.

The chain employs TRBV28 and TRBJ1-5; TRBD1 is a possible D gene (5 bases). Trimming took 7 bases from V and 0 from J, leaving 19 bases between them. The CDR3 totals 17 residues. The germline gives CDR1 MDHEN, CDR2 SYDVKM. This chain's CDR3 is CASNPGGDLYSNQPQHF. CDR3 DNA: TGTGCCAGCAACCCCGGGGGGGACTTGTATAGCAATCAGCCCCAGCATTTT. Looking up the rest from reference TRBV28 and TRBJ1-5 gives the full variable domain: DVKVTQSSRYLVKRTGEKVFLECVQDMDHENMFWYRQDPGLGLRLIYFSYDVKMKEKGDIPEGYSVSREKKERFSLILESASTNQTSMYLCASNPGGDLYSNQPQHFGDGTRLSIL.

This clone was recorded once. The chain combines TRBV6-1 with TRBJ1-5; D gene ambiguous. The CDR3 contains 13 residues. V dropped 2 bases and J dropped 11 bases, with 13 bases sitting between them. Per the germline V gene, CDR1 is MNHNS and CDR2 is SASEGT. CDR3 protein: CASSETVEIAQHF. The CDR3 DNA is TGTGCCAGCAGTGAAACTGTAGAGATAGCCCAGCATTTT.

The chain links TRBV18 to TRBJ1-1; TRBD1 aligns across 9 bases. The CDR3 is made up of 14 amino acids. With V trimmed by 3 bases and J by 5 bases, 4 bases remained unmatched. The germline V gene encodes CDR1 KGHSH and CDR2 LQKENI. The CDR3: CASSPRTGVTEAFF. For the CDR3, the DNA is TGTGCCAGCTCACCGAGGACAGGGGTTACTGAAGCTTTCTTT.

A single count supports this clone. The V gene is TRBV6-5, the J gene TRBJ2-2; TRBD1 might be the D (6 bases). The length of the CDR3 is 14 residues. V gave up 6 bases and J gave up 6 bases, with 14 bases separating them. Germline CDR1 MNHEY, CDR2 SVGAGI. As DNA, the CDR3 is TGTGCCAGCAGGGACCAGGGGTTCGCCGGGGAGCTGTTTTTT. Amino acids: CASRDQGFAGELFF.

The chain recombines TRBV5-1 with TRBJ2-1; 9 positions agree with TRBD1. Germline lookup yields CDR1 SGHRS and CDR2 YFSETQ. CDR3 size: 15 residues. Trimming removed 4 bases from V and 5 bases from J; junction bases left unmatched: 7. CDR3 sequence reads: CASSPGQGRHNEQFF. Written as DNA, the CDR3 is TGCGCCAGCAGCCCTGGACAGGGGAGACACAATGAGCAGTTCTTC.

The chain recombines TRBV27 with TRBJ1-5, with 8 positions matching TRBD1. This CDR3 comprises 16 residues. Per the germline V gene, CDR1 is MNHEY and CDR2 is SMNVEV (reference sequence). The V and J ends lost 5 bases and 4 bases, in that order; junction bases with no gene match: 10. In DNA form, the CDR3 reads TGTGCCAGCAGTCCTACCGACAGGGGTCGGAATCAGCCCCAGCATTTT. Protein sequence: CASSPTDRGRNQPQHF.

The genes are TRBV5-1 and TRBJ2-7; D gene uncertain. The V and J ends lost 4 bases and 5 bases respectively, with 13 bases between them. Germline V CDR1 and CDR2: SGHRS, YFSETQ. The CDR3 is made up of 13 amino acids. The CDR3 protein is CASSHLIRDEQYF. CDR3 nucleotide sequence: TGCGCCAGCAGCCACCTCATCCGGGACGAGCAGTACTTC.

This clone was seen once. The V and J genes are TRBV5-8 and TRBJ2-7; 10 bases line up with TRBD1. This CDR3 region has 13 residues. Germline trimming cut 3 bases from V and 5 bases from J; bases unmatched to any gene: 2. Germline loops: CDR1 SGHTS, CDR2 YDEGEE. This CDR3 is CASSWDRGHEQYF. The CDR3 coding sequence is TGTGCCAGCAGCTGGGACAGGGGCCACGAGCAGTACTTC.

This chain joins TRBV11-2 and TRBJ2-5; TRBD2 matches at 11 bases. Germline values: CDR1 SGHAT, CDR2 FQNNGV. This CDR3 contains 15 residues. V was clipped by 1 base and J by 6 bases; unmatched bases: 4. Here the CDR3 reads CASSLGSGGDKTQYF. The CDR3 nucleotides are TGTGCCAGCAGCTTAGGTAGCGGGGGGGATAAGACCCAGTACTTC.

In its sample, this clone ranks as hyperexpanded. V usage is TRBV2 and J usage is TRBJ1-1, with a tentative D call TRBD1 (6 bases). In germline, CDR1 is SNHLY, CDR2 FYNNEI. Between the trimmed V and J ends, which lost 5 bases and 5 bases, there was a span of 21 bases. The CDR3 consists of 16 residues. In DNA, the CDR3 is TGTGCCAGCAGTAATCCGGACAGCTGGGAGAATACTGAAGCTTTCTTT. This codes for CASSNPDSWENTEAFF.

In this sample, this clone turned up once. The chain combines TRBV3-1 (or the pseudogene TRBV3-2) with TRBJ2-7, with 9 bases that match TRBD1. V shed 2 bases and J 3 bases; nucleotides not matched to a gene: 2. Germline lookup yields CDR1 LGHDT and CDR2 YNNKEL (reference sequence). This CDR3 region has 14 residues. The CDR3 is CASSQNRGLYEQYF. The DNA of the CDR3 is TGTGCCAGCAGCCAAAACAGGGGGCTCTACGAGCAGTACTTC.

This clone was counted once. The chain joins TRBV27 to TRBJ2-7, with 8 bases identical to TRBD1. After removal of 7 bases from V and 7 bases from J, the junction contained 15 bases not matched to a gene. The CDR3 is 15 amino acids. Germline CDR1 is MNHEY and CDR2 is SMNVEV (reference sequence). In nucleotides, the CDR3 is TGTGCCAGCAAACCAACAGGGGGAGCAGAGTGGGAGCAGTACTTC. This gives the protein CASKPTGGAEWEQYF.

The table lists this clone with a count of one. The gene calls are TRBV4-2 and TRBJ1-1; D is unclear. CDR1 LGHNA and CDR2 YNFKEQ come from the germline V gene. The CDR3 is 13 residues long. The V and J ends lost 4 bases and 7 bases respectively, with 13 bases between them. The CDR3 DNA is TGTGCCAGCAGCCCAAACCAGAGGCTTGAAGCTTTCTTT. Its protein product is CASSPNQRLEAFF.

The chain couples TRBV18 to TRBJ1-2; the match to TRBD1 covers 9 bases. With V trimmed by 6 bases and J by 10 bases, 12 bases remained unmatched. The CDR3 is 14 amino acids. Germline lookup yields CDR1 KGHSH and CDR2 LQKENI. The CDR3 nucleotides are TGTGCCAGCTCGCCTCCGGGACAGGGAAGCGACTACACCTTC. Translating gives CASSPPGQGSDYTF.

The chain couples TRBV3-1 (or the pseudogene TRBV3-2) to TRBJ1-6; possibly TRBD1 for D (5 bases). The CDR3 extends over 13 amino acids. V lost 4 bases to trimming and J lost 9 bases, with 10 bases between them. Germline V lookup: CDR1 LGHDT, CDR2 YNNKEL (reference sequence). In DNA, the CDR3 is TGTGCCAGCAGCCGAGATACAGGTTCACCCCTCCACTTT. Encoded protein: CASSRDTGSPLHF.

CDR3 sequence (DNA): TGTGCCAGCACCCACGGGATCGAGCAGTACTTC. It translates to CASTHGIEQYF. V is TRBV6-5 and J is TRBJ2-7; D is perhaps TRBD2 (5 bases). Deletions cut 7 bases from V and 6 bases from J, with 10 bases between. This CDR3 has 11 residues. The germline V gene has CDR1 MNHEY and CDR2 SVGAGI.

The chain carries TRBV5-1 and TRBJ1-5; 8 bases map to TRBD1. J gave up 4 bases and V 3 bases, and 3 bases lay outside the gene matches. Germline V gene lookup returns CDR1 SGHRS and CDR2 YFSETQ. The length of the CDR3 is 14 residues. CDR3 residues: CASSSGGPNQPQHF. CDR3 nucleotide sequence: TGCGCCAGCAGCTCAGGGGGCCCGAATCAGCCCCAGCATTTT.

Only a few counts were recorded for this clone. The CDR3 DNA reads TGTGCCAGCAGTGATCAGGCAACCCTCTATGGCTACACCTTC. It translates to CASSDQATLYGYTF. The chain uses TRBV2 and TRBJ1-2; no clear D gene. Between the trimmed V and J ends, which lost 3 bases and 4 bases, there was a span of 12 bases. Germline V lookup: CDR1 SNHLY, CDR2 FYNNEI. The CDR3 is 14 residues long.

The chain employs TRBV15 and TRBJ1-2, with 7 bases fitting TRBD1. The trim removed 5 bases at V and 2 bases at J, leaving 2 bases unmatched. Per the germline V gene, CDR1 is LNHNV and CDR2 is YYDKDF (reference sequence). This CDR3 has 13 residues. The CDR3 spells CATSGDRNYGYTF. CDR3 bases: TGTGCCACCAGCGGGGACAGAAACTATGGCTACACCTTC.

Concerning this clone itself: This CDR3 is also generated by other DNA sequences in the sample. J is TRBJ1-2 and V is TRBV19; 9 bases map to TRBD1. CDR3 length equals 14 residues. Losses at the gene ends were 4 bases for V and 4 bases for J; bases not matched to a gene: 4. The germline CDR1 and CDR2 sequences are LNHDA and SQIVND (reference sequence). CDR3 sequence: CASSTRQGGYGYTF. CDR3 nucleotides: TGTGCCAGTAGTACCAGACAGGGGGGCTATGGCTACACCTTC.

V gene TRBV7-7 combines with J gene TRBJ2-7; the D gene is possibly TRBD1 (6 bases). The CDR3 consists of 14 residues. Germline V gives CDR1 SSHAT, CDR2 FNYEAQ (reference sequence). V was clipped by 0 bases and J by 3 bases, with 9 bases between them. This chain's CDR3 is CASSLAKGDYEQYF. The CDR3 coding sequence is TGTGCCAGCAGCTTAGCGAAGGGGGACTACGAGCAGTACTTC.

This clone has a single count. The CDR3 protein is CAWMRDRPRSYTF. In nucleotides, the CDR3 is TGTGCCTGGATGAGGGACAGACCTAGAAGCTACACCTTC. The rearrangement links TRBV30 to TRBJ1-2; 7 bases line up with TRBD1. This CDR3 is built from 13 residues. CDR1 and CDR2 (germline): GTSNPN, SVGIG (reference sequence). V lost 4 bases to trimming and J lost 9 bases; unmatched junction nucleotides: 11.

The V call is TRBV5-1, the J call TRBJ2-3; TRBD1 matches at 8 bases. CDR1 is SGHRS and CDR2 is YFSETQ in the germline V gene. The V and J ends lost 4 bases and 2 bases, in that order; junction bases with no gene match: 6. The CDR3 extends over 15 amino acids. CDR3 sequence (DNA): TGCGCCAGCAGCCCCGGGACAGGATTCACAGATACGCAGTATTTT. Residues: CASSPGTGFTDTQYF.

The chain combines TRBV19 with TRBJ2-3; 9 nucleotides agree with TRBD2. CDR3 size: 16 residues. The germline CDR1 and CDR2 sequences are LNHDA and SQIVND (reference sequence). The V segment lost 5 bases and the J segment 4 bases; nucleotides outside the gene matches: 10. The CDR3 loop reads CASSPTGTSSADTQYF. CDR3 DNA: TGTGCCAGTAGTCCCACCGGGACTAGCTCGGCAGATACGCAGTATTTT.

The sample holds one count of this clone. V gene TRBV19 combines with J gene TRBJ2-2; 8 nucleotides line up with TRBD1. From germline, CDR1 is LNHDA and CDR2 SQIVND (reference sequence). With 5 bases clipped from V and 6 bases from J, the junction kept 5 bases outside the gene matches. This CDR3 has 14 amino acids. CDR3 protein: CASSQQGAAGELFF. The CDR3, as DNA: TGTGCCAGTAGTCAGCAGGGGGCAGCCGGGGAGCTGTTTTTT.

This clone was observed a few times. V and J are TRBV19 and TRBJ1-5, with 8 bases identical to TRBD1. This CDR3 has 15 residues. The J segment lost 2 bases and the V segment lost 4 bases, leaving 4 bases of the junction unmatched. Germline V gives CDR1 LNHDA, CDR2 SQIVND (reference sequence). The CDR3 DNA reads as TGTGCCAGTAGTACCCTGACAGGGGGCAATCAGCCCCAGCATTTT. Its protein is CASSTLTGGNQPQHF.

V gene TRBV7-9 combines with J gene TRBJ2-3, with D unclear. CDR1 is SEHNR, CDR2 FQNEAQ, per germline (reference sequence). The CDR3 extends over 16 amino acids. V lost 3 bases to trimming and J lost 2 bases, with 15 bases between them. CDR3 bases: TGTGCCAGCAGCTTTTACCGCGCCACCTACACAGATACGCAGTATTTT. Protein: CASSFYRATYTDTQYF.